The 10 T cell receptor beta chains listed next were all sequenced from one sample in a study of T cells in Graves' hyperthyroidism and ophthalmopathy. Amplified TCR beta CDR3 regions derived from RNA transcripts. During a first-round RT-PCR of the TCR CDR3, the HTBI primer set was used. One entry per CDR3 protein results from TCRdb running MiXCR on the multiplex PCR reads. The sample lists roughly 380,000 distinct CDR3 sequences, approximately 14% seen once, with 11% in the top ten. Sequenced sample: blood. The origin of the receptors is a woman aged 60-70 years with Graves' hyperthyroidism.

CDR3 nucleotides: TGTGCCAGCAGCCCCCGACTAGCGGGAGGGCAAGAGACCCAGTACTTC. This sequence encodes CASSPRLAGGQETQYF. The rearrangement uses TRBV11-2 and TRBJ2-5; 14 bases match TRBD2. V gave up 5 bases and J gave up 2 bases; unmatched junction bases: 4. The germline CDR1 and CDR2 sequences are SGHAT and FQNNGV. This CDR3 spans 16 amino acids.

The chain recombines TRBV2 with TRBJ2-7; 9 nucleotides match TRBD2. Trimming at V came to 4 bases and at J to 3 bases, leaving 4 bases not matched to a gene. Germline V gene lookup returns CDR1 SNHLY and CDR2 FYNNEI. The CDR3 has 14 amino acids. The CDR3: CASSGVSGGYEQYF. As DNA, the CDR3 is TGTGCCAGCAGTGGAGTTAGCGGGGGCTACGAGCAGTACTTC.

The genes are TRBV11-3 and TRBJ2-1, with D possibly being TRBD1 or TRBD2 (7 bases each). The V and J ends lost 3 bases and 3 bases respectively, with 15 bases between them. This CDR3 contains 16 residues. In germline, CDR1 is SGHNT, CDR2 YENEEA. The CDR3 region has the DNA TGTGCCAGCAGCTTGGGAGGGGGCGTCGGCTACAATGAGCAGTTCTTC. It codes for CASSLGGGVGYNEQFF.

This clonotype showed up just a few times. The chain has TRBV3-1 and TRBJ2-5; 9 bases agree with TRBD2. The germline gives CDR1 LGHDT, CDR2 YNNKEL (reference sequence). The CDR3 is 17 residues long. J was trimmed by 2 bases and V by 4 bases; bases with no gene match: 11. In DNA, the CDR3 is TGTGCCAGCAGCCCCCATGGAACGACTAGCGGACAAGAGACCCAGTACTTC. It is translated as CASSPHGTTSGQETQYF.

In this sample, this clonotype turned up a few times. CDR3 coding DNA: TGTGCCAGCAGCCGCAGAGGGGGGAACACTGAAGCTTTCTTT. Translation: CASSRRGGNTEAFF. The chain is built from TRBV5-5 and TRBJ1-1, with TRBD1 as a possible D gene (6 bases). CDR1 SGHKS and CDR2 YYEKEE come from the germline V gene (reference sequence). Trimming took off 4 bases at V and 1 base at J, with 11 bases between the two ends. There are 14 residues in the CDR3. Drawing the rest from reference TRBV5-5 and TRBJ1-1, the complete variable domain is DAGVTQSPTHLIKTRGQQVTLRCSPISGHKSVSWYQQVLGQGPQFIFQYYEKEERGRGNFPDRFSARQFPNYSSELNVNALLLGDSALYLCASSRRGGNTEAFFGQGTRLTVV.

CDR3 sequence (DNA): TGCAGTGCTAGACTCCCTCCGGGGACAGGGGGCAGAACGGGCTATGGCTACACCTTC. Translated: CSARLPPGTGGRTGYGYTF. This chain uses TRBV20-1 with TRBJ1-2; 12 nucleotides agree with TRBD1. The V and J ends lost 2 bases and 4 bases, in that order; junction bases with no gene match: 17. CDR3 length: 19 amino acids. Germline V lookup: CDR1 DFQATT, CDR2 SNEGSKA (reference sequence).

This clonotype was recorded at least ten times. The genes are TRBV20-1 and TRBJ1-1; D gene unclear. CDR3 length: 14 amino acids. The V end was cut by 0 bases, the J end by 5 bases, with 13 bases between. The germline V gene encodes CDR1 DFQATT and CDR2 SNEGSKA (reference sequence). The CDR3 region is CSAREPGARTEAFF. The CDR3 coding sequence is TGCAGTGCTAGAGAACCGGGCGCAAGGACTGAAGCTTTCTTT.

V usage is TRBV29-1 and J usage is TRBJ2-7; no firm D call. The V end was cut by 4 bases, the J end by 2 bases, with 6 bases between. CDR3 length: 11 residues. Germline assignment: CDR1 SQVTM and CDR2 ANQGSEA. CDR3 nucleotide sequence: TGCAGCGTTGCACAAACCTACGAGCAGTACTTC. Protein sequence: CSVAQTYEQYF.

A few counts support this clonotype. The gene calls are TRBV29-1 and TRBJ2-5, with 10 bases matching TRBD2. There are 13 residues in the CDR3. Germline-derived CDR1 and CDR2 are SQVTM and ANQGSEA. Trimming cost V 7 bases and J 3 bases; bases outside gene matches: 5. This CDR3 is CSGSSGRKETQYF. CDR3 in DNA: TGCAGCGGGAGTAGCGGGAGGAAAGAGACCCAGTACTTC.

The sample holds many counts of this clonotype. As DNA, the CDR3 is TGTGCCAGCACCCGACAGGGATCCAACTATGGCTACACCTTC. Protein: CASTRQGSNYGYTF. The gene calls are TRBV2 and TRBJ1-2; 7 nucleotides align to TRBD1. The CDR3 length is 14 residues. Germline V gene sequence: CDR1 SNHLY, CDR2 FYNNEI. The V gene end was trimmed by 7 bases and the J gene end by 2 bases; junction bases not matched to a gene: 7.